This is a list of T cell receptor beta chains from one sample in a study of early T cells in non-severe SARS-CoV-2 infection. One entry per CDR3 protein results from TCRdb running MiXCR on the 5' RACE reads. In the table there are 68,000 or so distinct CDR3 sequences, 12% of which are singletons. The sequenced material came from whole blood. The receptors stem from an adult who was a healthcare worker with PCR-confirmed SARS-CoV-2 infection or an uninfected control (not recorded which). Each CDR3 is given with its conserved first and last residue. The D gene is left open where the match is weak. The size field is filled for only some rows; it gives once, few, many or a size class.

d_call: NA
v_call: TRBV20-1
j_call: TRBJ1-4
clone_size: few
cdr3_nt: TGCAGTGCAAAGGGGACACCGGGCGATGAAAAACTGTTTTTT
cdr3_aa: CSAKGTPGDEKLFF

d_call: NA
v_call: TRBV6-5
j_call: TRBJ1-2
clone_size: NA
cdr3_nt: TGTGCCAGCAGATCCCTAGAGCTCTACTATGGCTACACCTTC
cdr3_aa: CASRSLELYYGYTF

d_call: NA
v_call: TRBV7-6
j_call: TRBJ2-1
clone_size: many
cdr3_nt: TGTGCCAGCAGCCATATCGGACACATTTTAGACAATGAGCAGTTCTTC
cdr3_aa: CASSHIGHILDNEQFF

d_call: NA
v_call: TRBV5-1
j_call: TRBJ1-2
clone_size: many
cdr3_nt: TGCGCCAGCAGCCGGGAACAGGCCTATGGCTACACCTTC
cdr3_aa: CASSREQAYGYTF

d_call: NA
v_call: TRBV6-5
j_call: TRBJ1-6
clone_size: NA
cdr3_nt: TGTGCCAGCAGTCATCCCGACTATAATTCACCCCTCCACTTT
cdr3_aa: CASSHPDYNSPLHF

d_call: NA
v_call: TRBV13
j_call: TRBJ1-6
clone_size: few
cdr3_nt: TGTGCCAGCAGCTTAGGCAGGGGTGCGGGAAATTCACCCCTCCACTTT
cdr3_aa: CASSLGRGAGNSPLHF

d_call: TRBD1
v_call: TRBV9
j_call: TRBJ2-7
clone_size: NA
cdr3_nt: TGTGCCAGCAGCGTAGACCCAGGGGGCTACGAGCAGTACTTC
cdr3_aa: CASSVDPGGYEQYF

d_call: NA
v_call: TRBV9
j_call: TRBJ2-5
clone_size: once
cdr3_nt: TGTGCCAGCAGCGTAGCTCCGAGTAGCGGACAAGAGACCCAGTACTTC
cdr3_aa: CASSVAPSSGQETQYF

d_call: NA
v_call: TRBV6-1
j_call: TRBJ2-1
clone_size: NA
cdr3_nt: TGTGCCAGCAGTGAAGCGTTTGCGGCCCCTTTCAATGAGCAGTTCTTC
cdr3_aa: CASSEAFAAPFNEQFF

d_call: TRBD2
v_call: TRBV12-3/TRBV12-4
j_call: TRBJ2-7
clone_size: few
cdr3_nt: TGTGCCAGCAGTCCTGGCGGGGGAGGAATCGTCTACGAGCAGTACTTC
cdr3_aa: CASSPGGGGIVYEQYF

d_call: NA
v_call: TRBV7-8
j_call: TRBJ1-6
clone_size: few
cdr3_nt: TGTGCCAGCAGCTTAGATCCGGATTCACCCCTCCACTTT
cdr3_aa: CASSLDPDSPLHF

d_call: TRBD2
v_call: TRBV18
j_call: TRBJ2-1
clone_size: many
cdr3_nt: TGTGCCAGCTCACCACTGGGTAGCGGGGGGGCCTCCCCCAATGAGCAGTTCTTC
cdr3_aa: CASSPLGSGGASPNEQFF

d_call: NA
v_call: TRBV12-3/TRBV12-4
j_call: TRBJ2-7
clone_size: NA
cdr3_nt: TGTGCCAGCAGTCGGAACTCCTACGAGCAGTACTTC
cdr3_aa: CASSRNSYEQYF

d_call: NA
v_call: TRBV29-1
j_call: TRBJ2-4
clone_size: NA
cdr3_nt: TGCAGCGTTGAAGATCGGGACCTCGGCAAAAACATTCAGTACTTC
cdr3_aa: CSVEDRDLGKNIQYF

d_call: NA
v_call: TRBV7-9
j_call: TRBJ2-7
clone_size: many
cdr3_nt: TGTGCCAGCAGCTTTCAGGCACCTGAGCAGTACTTC
cdr3_aa: CASSFQAPEQYF

d_call: NA
v_call: TRBV30
j_call: TRBJ2-3
clone_size: few
cdr3_nt: TGTGCCTGGAAGTCGAGGGGGGGCGGAACGCAGTATTTT
cdr3_aa: CAWKSRGGGTQYF

d_call: TRBD1
v_call: TRBV7-9
j_call: TRBJ1-2
clone_size: NA
cdr3_nt: TGTGCCAGCAGCTTAATCGGGACAGGGAATTGGTATGGCTACACCTTC
cdr3_aa: CASSLIGTGNWYGYTF

d_call: NA
v_call: TRBV7-9
j_call: TRBJ2-1
clone_size: few
cdr3_nt: TGTGCCAGCAGCTTAGGGACCAAACCCAGCTCCTACAATGAGCAGTTCTTC
cdr3_aa: CASSLGTKPSSYNEQFF

d_call: TRBD1
v_call: TRBV6-6
j_call: TRBJ2-7
clone_size: NA
cdr3_nt: TGTGCCAGCAGTTCCGACAGGGGGTACGAGCAGTACTTC
cdr3_aa: CASSSDRGYEQYF

d_call: NA
v_call: TRBV3-1
j_call: TRBJ1-1
clone_size: few
cdr3_nt: TGTGCCAGCAGCCAAGATCGTACAGACACTGAAGCTTTCTTT
cdr3_aa: CASSQDRTDTEAFF

d_call: NA
v_call: TRBV11-2
j_call: TRBJ2-7
clone_size: many
cdr3_nt: TGTGCCAGCAGCTTAGTCTCGCGGGGCAGCTCCTACGAGCAGTACTTC
cdr3_aa: CASSLVSRGSSYEQYF

d_call: NA
v_call: TRBV12-3/TRBV12-4
j_call: TRBJ2-6
clone_size: many
cdr3_nt: TGTGCCAGCAGTTCGAATAGGGGTCCCGGGGCCAACGTCCTGACTTTC
cdr3_aa: CASSSNRGPGANVLTF

d_call: NA
v_call: TRBV2
j_call: TRBJ2-7
clone_size: NA
cdr3_nt: TGTGCCAGCAGTGAAGCGCTTAGGAGGGGCGAGCAGTACTTC
cdr3_aa: CASSEALRRGEQYF

d_call: NA
v_call: TRBV29-1
j_call: TRBJ2-7
clone_size: NA
cdr3_nt: TGCAGCCCAGATAGGAGGAGCCTCTACGAGCAGTACTTC
cdr3_aa: CSPDRRSLYEQYF

d_call: NA
v_call: TRBV12-3/TRBV12-4
j_call: TRBJ2-7
clone_size: few
cdr3_nt: TGTGCCAGCAGGGGTTTTGGAAACGAGCAGTACTTC
cdr3_aa: CASRGFGNEQYF

d_call: TRBD1
v_call: TRBV11-2
j_call: TRBJ1-2
clone_size: few
cdr3_nt: TGTGCCAGCAGCGCCCCTGGACAGGGGATGGATGGCTACACCTTC
cdr3_aa: CASSAPGQGMDGYTF

d_call: TRBD2
v_call: TRBV20-1
j_call: TRBJ2-1
clone_size: NA
cdr3_nt: TGCAGTGCTAGGACGCTAGCGGGGGAGATTAATGAGCAGTTCTTC
cdr3_aa: CSARTLAGEINEQFF

d_call: NA
v_call: TRBV30
j_call: TRBJ2-7
clone_size: NA
cdr3_nt: TGTGCCTGGAGTTGGCCGACCGTTTGGGAGCAGTACTTC
cdr3_aa: CAWSWPTVWEQYF

d_call: TRBD2
v_call: TRBV19
j_call: TRBJ2-3
clone_size: many
cdr3_nt: TGTGCCAGTAGTAAAAGCGGGGGATGGGGAGATACGCAGTATTTT
cdr3_aa: CASSKSGGWGDTQYF

d_call: NA
v_call: TRBV18
j_call: TRBJ2-2
clone_size: many
cdr3_nt: TGTACCAGCTCACCTCTTCCCCCTACGAACACCGGGGAGCTGTTTTTT
cdr3_aa: CTSSPLPPTNTGELFF

d_call: NA
v_call: TRBV11-2
j_call: TRBJ2-5
clone_size: NA
cdr3_nt: TGTGCCAGCAGCCTGTCGAGAGAAGAGACCCAGTACTTC
cdr3_aa: CASSLSREETQYF

d_call: TRBD1
v_call: TRBV9
j_call: TRBJ2-3
clone_size: few
cdr3_nt: TGTGCCAGCAGCACGGACAGGGGAACAGATACGCAGTATTTT
cdr3_aa: CASSTDRGTDTQYF

d_call: TRBD1
v_call: TRBV14
j_call: TRBJ2-2
clone_size: few
cdr3_nt: TGTGCCAGCAGCCCTTTACAACCCGGACAGGGGGCAGGCGGGGAGCTGTTTTTT
cdr3_aa: CASSPLQPGQGAGGELFF

d_call: TRBD1
v_call: TRBV18
j_call: TRBJ2-4
clone_size: NA
cdr3_nt: TGTGCCAGCTCACCAATCCGGACAGGAGATGGCCCCGGTCCGGCCAAAAACATTCAGTACTTC
cdr3_aa: CASSPIRTGDGPGPAKNIQYF

d_call: NA
v_call: TRBV7-2
j_call: TRBJ1-2
clone_size: NA
cdr3_nt: TGTGCCAGCAGCTCTACGACAGACTTCTATGGCTACACCTTC
cdr3_aa: CASSSTTDFYGYTF

d_call: NA
v_call: TRBV30
j_call: TRBJ2-3
clone_size: few
cdr3_nt: TGCAGCCAAGCGGAACTCACAGATACGCAGTATTTT
cdr3_aa: CSQAELTDTQYF

d_call: NA
v_call: TRBV6-5
j_call: TRBJ1-4
clone_size: few
cdr3_nt: TGTGCCAGCAGCTTAGGCGTGGGGGTTGAGAATGAAAAACTGTTTTTT
cdr3_aa: CASSLGVGVENEKLFF

d_call: NA
v_call: TRBV20-1
j_call: TRBJ2-4
clone_size: many
cdr3_nt: TGCAGTCCCTCCCCCAAGTGGTCGGCCAAAAACATTCAGTACTTC
cdr3_aa: CSPSPKWSAKNIQYF

d_call: TRBD1
v_call: TRBV2
j_call: TRBJ2-1
clone_size: few
cdr3_nt: TGTGCCAGCAGTGAACCGGACAGGGCCGCCTACAATGAGCAGTTCTTC
cdr3_aa: CASSEPDRAAYNEQFF

d_call: NA
v_call: TRBV5-6
j_call: TRBJ1-6
clone_size: many
cdr3_nt: TGTGCCAGCAGCCGAATAGATGCTCGGGGGAATTCACCCCTCCACTTT
cdr3_aa: CASSRIDARGNSPLHF

d_call: NA
v_call: TRBV12-3/TRBV12-4
j_call: TRBJ1-6
clone_size: once
cdr3_nt: TGTGCCAGCAGTTTAGCGCGGACAGCCAGCTCCTATAATTCACCCCTCCACTTT
cdr3_aa: CASSLARTASSYNSPLHF

d_call: TRBD2
v_call: TRBV9
j_call: TRBJ2-7
clone_size: many
cdr3_nt: TGTGCCAGCAGCGTAGCGACTAGCGGCCACGAGCAGTACTTC
cdr3_aa: CASSVATSGHEQYF

d_call: TRBD1
v_call: TRBV6-6
j_call: TRBJ2-2
clone_size: few
cdr3_nt: TGTGCCAGCAGTTACCCGGGACAGGGCACCGGGGAGCTGTTTTTT
cdr3_aa: CASSYPGQGTGELFF

d_call: NA
v_call: TRBV3-1
j_call: TRBJ1-6
clone_size: NA
cdr3_nt: TGTGCCAGCAGCCAACGCGGCGTCAGGGCGGGTTCACCCCTCCACTTT
cdr3_aa: CASSQRGVRAGSPLHF

d_call: TRBD2
v_call: TRBV3-1
j_call: TRBJ2-3
clone_size: many
cdr3_nt: TGTGCCAGCAGCCCCCGCGGCGGGGGTACAGATACGCAGTATTTT
cdr3_aa: CASSPRGGGTDTQYF

d_call: NA
v_call: TRBV30
j_call: TRBJ2-3
clone_size: NA
cdr3_nt: TGTGCCTGGAGTGACGACACAGATACGCAGTATTTT
cdr3_aa: CAWSDDTDTQYF

d_call: NA
v_call: TRBV12-3/TRBV12-4
j_call: TRBJ2-3
clone_size: many
cdr3_nt: TGTGCCAGCAGCTTCGGGGTCACAGATACGCAGTATTTT
cdr3_aa: CASSFGVTDTQYF

d_call: NA
v_call: TRBV12-3/TRBV12-4
j_call: TRBJ2-7
clone_size: few
cdr3_nt: TGTGCCAGCAGTCGCGGGGTGGACTACGAGCAGTACTTC
cdr3_aa: CASSRGVDYEQYF

d_call: TRBD1
v_call: TRBV15
j_call: TRBJ1-1
clone_size: few
cdr3_nt: TGTGCCACCAGCAGAGCAGGACAGGTTGAAGCTTTCTTT
cdr3_aa: CATSRAGQVEAFF

d_call: NA
v_call: TRBV9
j_call: TRBJ2-5
clone_size: NA
cdr3_nt: TGTGCCAGCAGCGTAGTAGTCAACCAAGGGACCCAGTACTTC
cdr3_aa: CASSVVVNQGTQYF

d_call: NA
v_call: TRBV12-3/TRBV12-4
j_call: TRBJ1-2
clone_size: NA
cdr3_nt: TGTGCCAGCAGTCCCCGGGGGGGGCGCGATGGCTACACCTTC
cdr3_aa: CASSPRGGRDGYTF

d_call: TRBD1
v_call: TRBV25-1
j_call: TRBJ2-7
clone_size: many
cdr3_nt: TGTGCCAGCTCTCAGGGGGCGGTTTACGAGCAGTACTTC
cdr3_aa: CASSQGAVYEQYF

d_call: NA
v_call: TRBV29-1
j_call: TRBJ1-1
clone_size: few
cdr3_nt: TGCAGCGTTGTTCCAGGGAACACTGAAGCTTTCTTT
cdr3_aa: CSVVPGNTEAFF

d_call: NA
v_call: TRBV7-7
j_call: TRBJ2-3
clone_size: NA
cdr3_nt: TGTGCTAGCAGCTTAGCCGCAGGGATAACAGATACGCAGTATTTT
cdr3_aa: CASSLAAGITDTQYF

d_call: TRBD2
v_call: TRBV20-1
j_call: TRBJ2-1
clone_size: NA
cdr3_nt: TGCAGTGCTAGAAAGCGGGGACGCCACGTCGGGAATGAGCAGTTCTTC
cdr3_aa: CSARKRGRHVGNEQFF

d_call: TRBD1
v_call: TRBV7-2
j_call: TRBJ1-1
clone_size: NA
cdr3_nt: TGTGCCAGCAAGGCGGACAGGGGGCGAACTGAAGCTTTCTTT
cdr3_aa: CASKADRGRTEAFF

d_call: TRBD1
v_call: TRBV2
j_call: TRBJ2-2
clone_size: NA
cdr3_nt: TGTGCCAGCAGTGATCACGGGACAGGGCCCAACGGGGAGCTGTTTTTT
cdr3_aa: CASSDHGTGPNGELFF

d_call: NA
v_call: TRBV5-6
j_call: TRBJ2-7
clone_size: NA
cdr3_nt: TGTGCCAGCAGCTTGTTCTACGAGCAGTACTTC
cdr3_aa: CASSLFYEQYF